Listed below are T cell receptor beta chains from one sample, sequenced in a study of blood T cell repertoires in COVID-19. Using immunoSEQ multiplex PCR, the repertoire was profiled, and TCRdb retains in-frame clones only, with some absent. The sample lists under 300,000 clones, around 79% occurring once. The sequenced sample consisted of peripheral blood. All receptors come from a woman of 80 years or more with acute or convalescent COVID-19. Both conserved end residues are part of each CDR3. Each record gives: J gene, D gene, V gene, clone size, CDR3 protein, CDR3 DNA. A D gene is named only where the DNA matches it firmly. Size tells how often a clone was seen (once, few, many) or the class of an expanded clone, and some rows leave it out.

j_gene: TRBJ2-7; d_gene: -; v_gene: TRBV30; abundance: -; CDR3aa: CAWMIFYRTTYEQYF; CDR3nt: TGTGCCTGGATGATCTTCTACAGGACGACCTACGAGCAGTACTTC
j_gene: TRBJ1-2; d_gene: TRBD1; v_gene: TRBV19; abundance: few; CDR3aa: CASRPGQLANYGYTF; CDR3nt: TGTGCCAGTAGACCGGGACAGCTCGCTAACTATGGCTACACCTTC
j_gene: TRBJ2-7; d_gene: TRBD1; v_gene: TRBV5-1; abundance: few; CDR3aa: CASRIPGQGAYEQYF; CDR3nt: TGCGCCAGCAGAATTCCGGGACAGGGGGCGTACGAGCAGTACTTC
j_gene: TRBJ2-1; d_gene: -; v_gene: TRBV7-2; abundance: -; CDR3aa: CAGRRGLSGEQFF; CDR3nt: TGTGCCGGGAGGAGGGGGCTGTCGGGTGAGCAGTTCTTC
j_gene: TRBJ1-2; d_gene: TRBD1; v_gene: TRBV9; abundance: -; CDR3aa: CASSPDPDRDYYGYTF; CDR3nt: TGTGCCAGCAGCCCCGACCCAGACAGGGATTACTATGGCTACACCTTC
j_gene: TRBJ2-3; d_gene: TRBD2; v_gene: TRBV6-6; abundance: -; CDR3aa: CASSGTSGEYTDTQYF; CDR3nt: TGTGCCAGCAGTGGAACTAGCGGGGAATACACAGATACGCAGTATTTT
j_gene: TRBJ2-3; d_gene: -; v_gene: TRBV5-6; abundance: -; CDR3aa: CASSLGGTDTQYF; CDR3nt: TGTGCCAGCAGCTTGGGAGGGACAGATACGCAGTATTTT
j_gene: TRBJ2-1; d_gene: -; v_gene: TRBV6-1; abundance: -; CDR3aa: CASSEVGGRSYNEQFF; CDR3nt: TGTGCCAGCAGTGAAGTCGGGGGACGCTCCTACAATGAGCAGTTCTTC
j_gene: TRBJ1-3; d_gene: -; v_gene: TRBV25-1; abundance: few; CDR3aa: CASSDRRVLSGNTIYF; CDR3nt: TGTGCCAGCAGTGATCGGCGGGTCTTAAGTGGAAACACCATATATTTT
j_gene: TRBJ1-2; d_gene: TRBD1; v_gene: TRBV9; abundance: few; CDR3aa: CASGGQGGYGYTF; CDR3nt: TGTGCCAGCGGAGGACAGGGAGGATATGGCTACACCTTC
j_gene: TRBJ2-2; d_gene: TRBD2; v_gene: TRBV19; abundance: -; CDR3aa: CASTSIAWGTSGPNTGELFF; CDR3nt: TGTGCCAGTACCTCAATCGCATGGGGGACTAGCGGCCCTAACACCGGGGAGCTGTTTTTT
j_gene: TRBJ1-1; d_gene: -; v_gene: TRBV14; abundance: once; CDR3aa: CASSQDAAGRGTEAFF; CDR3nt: TGTGCCAGCAGCCAAGATGCGGCAGGAAGGGGCACTGAAGCTTTCTTT
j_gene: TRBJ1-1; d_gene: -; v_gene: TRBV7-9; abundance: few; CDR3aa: CASSPTSNTEAFF; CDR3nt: TGTGCCAGCAGCCCGACTTCGAACACTGAAGCTTTCTTT
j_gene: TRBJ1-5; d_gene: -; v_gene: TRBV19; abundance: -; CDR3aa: CASSIANSNQPQHF; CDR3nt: TGTGCCAGTAGTATAGCAAATAGCAATCAGCCCCAGCATTTT
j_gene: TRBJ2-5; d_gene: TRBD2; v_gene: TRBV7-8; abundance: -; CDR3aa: CASSLRTGGPWGETQYF; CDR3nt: TGTGCCAGCAGCTTAAGGACGGGGGGGCCGTGGGGAGAGACCCAGTACTTC
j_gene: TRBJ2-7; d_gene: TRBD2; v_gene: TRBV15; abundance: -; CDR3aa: CATSRERSRPRGAFSTSGDYEQYF; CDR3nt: TGTGCCACCAGCAGAGAGCGGTCCAGGCCCCGGGGGGCGTTCTCTACTAGCGGAGACTACGAGCAGTACTTC
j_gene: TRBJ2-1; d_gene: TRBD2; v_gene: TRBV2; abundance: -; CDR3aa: CASSDLGLSSYNEQFF; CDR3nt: TGTGCCAGCAGTGATTTGGGACTATCCTCCTACAATGAGCAGTTCTTC
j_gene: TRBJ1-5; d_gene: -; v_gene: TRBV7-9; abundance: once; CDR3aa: CASSLDRDNQPQHF; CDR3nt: TGTGCCAGCAGCTTAGACAGGGACAATCAGCCCCAGCATTTT
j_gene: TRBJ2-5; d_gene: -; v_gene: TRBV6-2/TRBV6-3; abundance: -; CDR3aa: CASSYFGGRGETQYF; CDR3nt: TGTGCCAGCAGTTACTTTGGGGGCAGGGGAGAGACCCAGTACTTC
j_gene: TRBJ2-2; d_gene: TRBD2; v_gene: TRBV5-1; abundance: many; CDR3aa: CASSSSSGANTGELFF; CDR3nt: TGCGCCAGCAGCTCATCTAGCGGGGCTAACACCGGGGAGCTGTTTTTT
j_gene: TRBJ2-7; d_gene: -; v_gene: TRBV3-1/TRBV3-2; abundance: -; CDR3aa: CASSQGELGGAREQYF; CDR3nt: TGTGCCAGCAGCCAAGGAGAATTGGGGGGGGCGCGGGAGCAGTACTTC
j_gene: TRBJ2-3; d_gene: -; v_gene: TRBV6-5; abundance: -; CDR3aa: CASSVRTDTQYF; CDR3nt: TGTGCCAGTTCGGTCCGCACAGATACGCAGTATTTT
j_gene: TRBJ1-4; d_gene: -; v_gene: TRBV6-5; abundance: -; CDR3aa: CATRRQPNEKLFF; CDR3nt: TGTGCCACCCGTCGACAGCCGAATGAAAAACTGTTTTTT
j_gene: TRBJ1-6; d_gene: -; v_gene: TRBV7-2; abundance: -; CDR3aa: CASSLTAYNSPLHF; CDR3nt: TGTGCCAGCAGCTTGACAGCGTATAATTCACCCCTCCACTTT
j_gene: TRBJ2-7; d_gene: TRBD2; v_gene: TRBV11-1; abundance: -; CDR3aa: CASSSGTSGRGEQYF; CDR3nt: TGTGCCAGCAGCTCGGGGACTAGCGGGAGAGGCGAGCAGTACTTC
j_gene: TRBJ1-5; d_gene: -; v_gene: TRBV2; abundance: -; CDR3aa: CASSLAGFQPQHF; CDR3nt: TGTGCCAGCAGTCTCGCAGGGTTTCAGCCCCAGCATTTT
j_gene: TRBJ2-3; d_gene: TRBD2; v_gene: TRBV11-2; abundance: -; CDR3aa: CASSSLVGLAGGDTQYF; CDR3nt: TGTGCCAGCAGCTCCCTCGTCGGACTAGCGGGAGGGGATACGCAGTATTTT
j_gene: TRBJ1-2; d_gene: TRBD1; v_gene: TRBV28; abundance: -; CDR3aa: CASSLPGDRGIYGYTF; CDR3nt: TGTGCCAGCAGTTTGCCGGGGGACAGGGGGATCTATGGCTACACCTTC
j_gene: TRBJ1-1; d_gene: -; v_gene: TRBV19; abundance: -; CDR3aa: CASSIAVWRGGPEAFF; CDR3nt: TGTGCCAGTAGTATAGCCGTCTGGAGGGGAGGACCTGAAGCTTTCTTT
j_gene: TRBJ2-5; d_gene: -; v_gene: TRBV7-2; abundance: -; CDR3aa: CASSFVQGHRKTQYF; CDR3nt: TGTGCCAGCAGCTTCGTTCAGGGACACCGCAAGACCCAGTACTTC
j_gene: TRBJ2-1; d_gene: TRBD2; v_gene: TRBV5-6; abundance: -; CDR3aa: CASSLYGLAGGSEQFF; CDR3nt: TGTGCCAGCAGCTTATACGGACTAGCGGGAGGAAGTGAGCAGTTCTTC
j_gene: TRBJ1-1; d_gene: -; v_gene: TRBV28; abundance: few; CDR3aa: CASSLISGPALGGNTEAFF; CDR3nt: TGTGCCAGCAGTTTAATTAGCGGGCCAGCCTTGGGTGGGAACACTGAAGCTTTCTTT
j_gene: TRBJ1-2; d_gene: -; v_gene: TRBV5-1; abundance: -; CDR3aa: CASSFRGEGGYTF; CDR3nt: TGCGCCAGCAGCTTCCGCGGGGAGGGGGGCTACACCTTC
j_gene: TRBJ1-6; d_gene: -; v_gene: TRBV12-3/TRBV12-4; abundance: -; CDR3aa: CASSGDRSRGFHF; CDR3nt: TGTGCCAGCAGTGGAGACAGGAGCCGGGGTTTCCACTTT
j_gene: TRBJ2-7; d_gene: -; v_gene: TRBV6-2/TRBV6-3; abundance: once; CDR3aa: CASSYGLSSYEQYF; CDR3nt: TGTGCCAGCAGTTACGGTCTGAGCTCCTACGAGCAGTACTTC
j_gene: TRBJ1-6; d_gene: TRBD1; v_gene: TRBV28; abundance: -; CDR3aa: CASSAGRGTDNSPLHF; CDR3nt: TGTGCCAGCAGTGCAGGCCGTGGGACAGATAATTCACCCCTCCACTTT
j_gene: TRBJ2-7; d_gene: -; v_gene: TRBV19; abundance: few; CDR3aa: CASSVIASAYEQYF; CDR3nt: TGTGCCAGTAGTGTAATCGCTTCGGCCTACGAGCAGTACTTC
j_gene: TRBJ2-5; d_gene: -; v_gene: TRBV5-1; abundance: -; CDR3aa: CASSLSGAGVQETQYF; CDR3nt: TGCGCCAGCAGCTTGTCAGGGGCGGGGGTACAAGAGACCCAGTACTTC
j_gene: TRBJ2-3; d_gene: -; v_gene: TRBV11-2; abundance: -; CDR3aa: CASSSYRGFTDTQYF; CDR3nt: TGTGCCAGCAGCTCTTACCGGGGGTTCACAGATACGCAGTATTTT
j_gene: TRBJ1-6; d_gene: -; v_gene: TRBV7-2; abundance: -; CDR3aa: CASSSRGGRANNSPLHF; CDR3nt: TGTGCCAGCAGTTCCCGGGGAGGCCGCGCAAATAATTCACCCCTCCACTTT
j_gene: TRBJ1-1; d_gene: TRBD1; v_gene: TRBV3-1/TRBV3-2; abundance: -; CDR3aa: CASSYRSGQKNTEAFF; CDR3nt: TGTGCCAGCAGCTACAGATCGGGACAGAAAAACACTGAAGCTTTCTTT
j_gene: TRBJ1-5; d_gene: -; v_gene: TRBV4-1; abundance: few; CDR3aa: CASSQQGGNQPQHF; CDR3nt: TGCGCCAGCAGCCAACAGGGTGGTAATCAGCCCCAGCATTTT
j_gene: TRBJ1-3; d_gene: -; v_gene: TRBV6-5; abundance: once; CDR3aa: CASGGGGAGNTIYF; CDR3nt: TGTGCCAGCGGGGGCGGGGGTGCTGGAAACACCATATATTTT
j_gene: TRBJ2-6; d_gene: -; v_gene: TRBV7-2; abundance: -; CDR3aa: CASSLAATASLGANVLTF; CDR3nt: TGTGCCAGCAGCTTAGCCGCGACAGCCTCCTTAGGGGCCAACGTCCTGACTTTC
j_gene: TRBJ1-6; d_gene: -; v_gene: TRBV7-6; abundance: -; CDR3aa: CASSLAAVETSPLHF; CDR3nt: TGTGCCAGCAGCTTAGCGGCAGTCGAAACTTCACCCCTCCACTTT
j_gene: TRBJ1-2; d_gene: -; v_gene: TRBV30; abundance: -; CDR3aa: CAWSVNRGGYTF; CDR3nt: TGTGCCTGGAGTGTGAACAGAGGGGGCTACACCTTC
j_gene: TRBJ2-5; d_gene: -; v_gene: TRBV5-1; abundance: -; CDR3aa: CASSLVGAEETQYF; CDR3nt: TGCGCCAGCAGCTTGGTGGGGGCGGAGGAGACCCAGTACTTC
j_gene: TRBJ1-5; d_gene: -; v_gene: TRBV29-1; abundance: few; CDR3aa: CSVVEGDRNQPQHF; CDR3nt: TGCAGCGTTGTGGAAGGTGACAGGAATCAGCCCCAGCATTTT
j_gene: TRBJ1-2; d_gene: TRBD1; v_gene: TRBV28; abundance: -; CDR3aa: CASISVGPRTGNRLRYYGYTF; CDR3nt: TGTGCCAGCATTTCGGTCGGCCCACGGACAGGGAACAGGCTACGGTACTATGGCTACACCTTC
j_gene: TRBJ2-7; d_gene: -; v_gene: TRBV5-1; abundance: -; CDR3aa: CASTLGQTPYEQYF; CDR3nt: TGCGCCAGCACCCTGGGCCAGACCCCCTACGAGCAGTACTTC
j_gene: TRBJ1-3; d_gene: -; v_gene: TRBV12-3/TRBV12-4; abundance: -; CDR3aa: CASSLAAASTIYF; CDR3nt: TGTGCCAGCAGTTTAGCGGCGGCGAGCACCATATATTTT